This T cell receptor beta chain was sequenced for a study of T cells after yellow fever vaccination. TCRdb reanalysed the 5' RACE reads using MiXCR and keeps one entry per CDR3 protein. The repertoire consists of 65,000 to 90,000 distinct CDR3 sequences, with about an eighth occurring once and the leading ten covering roughly 25%. Trimming left V 0 bases short and J 5 bases short, with 10 bases between. The CDR3 consists of 15 residues. This clonotype was detected only a few times. The sequences come from CD8+ T cells not binding an NS4B(214-222) dextramer, sorted from PBMCs, collected roughly 20 days after the first yellow fever vaccination. The gene calls are TRBV12-3 or TRBV12-4 and TRBJ1-4; D gene uncertain. The TCR comes from a man aged 18 to 30 who received the YFV17D yellow fever vaccine. CDR3 nucleotide sequence: TGTGCCAGCAGTTTAGCGCTAAGGGTCAATGAAAAACTGTTTTTT. Protein: CASSLALRVNEKLFF.